This T cell receptor beta chain was identified in a study of blood T cell repertoires in COVID-19. It was during active infection that Seattle patients were enrolled and then longitudinally followed. Profiling relied on immunoSEQ multiplex PCR, and the TCRdb table lists in-frame clones only, not all of them. The table includes under 50,000 clones, about 85% detected once. Material: peripheral blood. This TCR was recovered from a man between 60 and 75 years old with COVID-19, enrolled during active disease.

CDR3 protein: CASSLAGGQETQYF. CDR3 nucleotides: TGTGCCAGCAGCTTAGCGGGAGGCCAAGAGACCCAGTACTTC. This chain links TRBV7-6 with TRBJ2-5; D may be TRBD2 (6 bases). V gave up 0 bases and J gave up 1 base, with 6 bases separating them. This CDR3 comprises 14 residues. CDR1 is SGHVS and CDR2 is FNYEAQ in the germline V gene.